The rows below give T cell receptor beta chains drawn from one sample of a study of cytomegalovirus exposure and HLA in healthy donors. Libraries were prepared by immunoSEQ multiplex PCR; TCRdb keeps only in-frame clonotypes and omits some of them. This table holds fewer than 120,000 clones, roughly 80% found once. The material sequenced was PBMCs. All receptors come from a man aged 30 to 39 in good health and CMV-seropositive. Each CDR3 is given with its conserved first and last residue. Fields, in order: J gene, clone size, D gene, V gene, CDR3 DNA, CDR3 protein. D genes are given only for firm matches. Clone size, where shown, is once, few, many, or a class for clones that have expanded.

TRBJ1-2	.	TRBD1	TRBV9	TGTGCCAGCAGCGGCGACGGGACAGGGGGATTTAACTATGGCTACACCTTC	CASSGDGTGGFNYGYTF
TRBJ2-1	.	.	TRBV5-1	TGCGCCAGCAGCTTGTCCTTAGGGGCCTACAATGAGCAGTTCTTC	CASSLSLGAYNEQFF
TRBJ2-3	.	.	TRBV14	TGTGCCAGCAGCCCCCAGGGGGGACTTACGCAGTATTTT	CASSPQGGLTQYF
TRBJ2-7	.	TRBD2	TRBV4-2	TGTGCCAGCAGCCAAGGCGGGTGGACAGTTCTAGCGGGGGGTAACGAGCAGTACTTC	CASSQGGWTVLAGGNEQYF
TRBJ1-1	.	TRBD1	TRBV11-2	TGTGCCAGCAGGCTGACAGGGAAGTTTTATCGGAACACTGAAGCTTTCTTT	CASRLTGKFYRNTEAFF
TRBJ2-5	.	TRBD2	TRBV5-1	TGCGCCAGCCGACTAGCGGGGGGACCCTACCAAGAGACCCAGTACTTC	CASRLAGGPYQETQYF
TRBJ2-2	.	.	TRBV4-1	TGCGCCAGCAGCCAAGTCCAACTAGGGGGCACCGGGGAGCTGTTTTTT	CASSQVQLGGTGELFF
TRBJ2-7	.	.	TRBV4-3	TGCGCCAGCAGCCAAGAACCCGGGAACGACGAGCAGTACTTC	CASSQEPGNDEQYF
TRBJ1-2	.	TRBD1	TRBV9	TGTGCCAGCAGCGTAGGGGACAGGGCGGTCTATGGCTACACCTTC	CASSVGDRAVYGYTF
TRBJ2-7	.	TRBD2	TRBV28	TGTGCCAGCAGTTCTCGAGCGGGGGGTGACTACGAGCAGTACTTC	CASSSRAGGDYEQYF
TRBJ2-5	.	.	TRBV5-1	TGCGCCAGCAGCTTGGCCGCCAGTACCCAAGAGACCCAGTACTTC	CASSLAASTQETQYF
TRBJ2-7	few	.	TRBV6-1	TGTGCCAGCAGTAAAAAACCGGGGAACGAGCAGTACTTC	CASSKKPGNEQYF
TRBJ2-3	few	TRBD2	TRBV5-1	TGCGCCAGTTTCCTGCGGGGGGGGGATACGCAGTATTTT	CASFLRGGDTQYF
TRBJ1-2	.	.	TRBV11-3	TGTGCCAGCAGCCCATCAGATGACTATGGCTACACCTTC	CASSPSDDYGYTF
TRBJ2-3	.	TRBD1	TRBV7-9	TGTGCCAGCAGCTTAATAGGGGGCGAGATCGCAGATACGCAGTATTTT	CASSLIGGEIADTQYF
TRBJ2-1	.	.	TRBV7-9	TGTGCCAGCAGCCCGGACAGATACTACAATGAGCAGTTCTTC	CASSPDRYYNEQFF
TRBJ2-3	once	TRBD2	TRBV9	TGTGCCAGCAGCGATACCGGGACTAGGGTCTTGAACACGCAGTATTTT	CASSDTGTRVLNTQYF
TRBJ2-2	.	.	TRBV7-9	TGTGCCAGCAGCTTAGGTGGTAGCGGGAACACCGGGGAGCTGTTTTTT	CASSLGGSGNTGELFF
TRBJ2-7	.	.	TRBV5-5	TGTGCCAGCAGCTTACAGTGGGCCTACGAGCAGTACTTC	CASSLQWAYEQYF
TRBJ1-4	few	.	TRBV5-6	TGTGCCAGCAGCAACCGTCAGGGGTTTGGGTCAGGTGAAAAACTGTTTTTT	CASSNRQGFGSGEKLFF
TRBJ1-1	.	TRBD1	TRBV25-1	TGTGCCAGCAGTAGACGGCCAGGGACAGGGGACACTGAAGCTTTCTTT	CASSRRPGTGDTEAFF
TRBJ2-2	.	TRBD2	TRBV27	TGTGCCAGCAGCCACAGACTAGCTTCCGGGGAGCTGTTTTTT	CASSHRLASGELFF
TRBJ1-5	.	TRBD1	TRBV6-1	TGTGCCAGCAGTGGGGACAGGGGGCCTATTAGCAATCAGCCCCAGCATTTT	CASSGDRGPISNQPQHF
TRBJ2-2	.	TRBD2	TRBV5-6	TGTGCCAGCAAGACTAGCGGGGGGGCGACCGGGGAGCTGTTTTTT	CASKTSGGATGELFF
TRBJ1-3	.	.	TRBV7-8	TGTGCCAGCAGCTTAGACAGGGAATCTGGAAACACCATATATTTT	CASSLDRESGNTIYF
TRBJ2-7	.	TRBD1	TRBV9	TGTGCCAGCAGCCCGCGATTGGGGACAGGGCACAAGGAGTTGAATGGCGAGCAGTACTTC	CASSPRLGTGHKELNGEQYF
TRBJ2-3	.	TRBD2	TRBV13	TGTGCCAGCAGCTCCGAAAGACTAGCGGGGGGGCTCGGCACAGATACGCAGTATTTT	CASSSERLAGGLGTDTQYF
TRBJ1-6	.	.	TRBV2	TGTGCCAGCAGCGTGGGCAACTATAATTCACCCCTCCACTTT	CASSVGNYNSPLHF
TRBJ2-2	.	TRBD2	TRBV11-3	TGTGCCAGCAGCTTAGCCGATAGCGGGGGTGTGAACACCGGGGAGCTGTTTTTT	CASSLADSGGVNTGELFF
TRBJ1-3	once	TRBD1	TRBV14	TGTGCCAGCAGCCAAGTCGCGGGACAGGGGGCTGGAAACACCATATATTTT	CASSQVAGQGAGNTIYF
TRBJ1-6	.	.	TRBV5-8	TGTGCCAGCAGCCCCTACGGGACACAGGGTGTTAGGAATTCACCCCTCCACTTT	CASSPYGTQGVRNSPLHF
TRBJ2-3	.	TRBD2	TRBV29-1	TGCAGCGCTGGGACTAGCGGGGATCCTTATACGCAGTATTTT	CSAGTSGDPYTQYF
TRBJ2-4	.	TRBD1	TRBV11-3	TGTGCCAGCAGCGGGACAGGGGCAAACATTCAGTACTTC	CASSGTGANIQYF
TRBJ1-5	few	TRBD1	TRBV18	TGTGCCAGCTCAGTACGGACAGGGGTGGAGCCCCAGCATTTT	CASSVRTGVEPQHF
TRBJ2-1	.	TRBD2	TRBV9	TGTGCCAGCAGCGCTAGCGGGGGACGCAATGAGCAGTTCTTC	CASSASGGRNEQFF
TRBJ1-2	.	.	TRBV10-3	TGTGCCATCAGTGAGTCATCGGGGTTGGGGTATGGCTACACCTTC	CAISESSGLGYGYTF
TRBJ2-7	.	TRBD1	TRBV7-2	TGTGCCAGCAGCCCACAGGGGGCGCGAGGAGAGCAGTACTTC	CASSPQGARGEQYF
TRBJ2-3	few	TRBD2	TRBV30	TGTGCCTGGAGTGTAGGTCTAGCGGGGAACACAGATACGCAGTATTTT	CAWSVGLAGNTDTQYF
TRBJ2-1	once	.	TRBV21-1	TGTGCCAGCAGCAAAGAGGGCGGGGGCTCCTACAATGAGCAGTTCTTC	CASSKEGGGSYNEQFF
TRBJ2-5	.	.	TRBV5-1	TGCGCCAGCAGCTTGGGACAGTTAGAGGAGACCCAGTACTTC	CASSLGQLEETQYF